One and the same sample provided the 9 T cell receptor beta chains below, sequenced in a study of vaccination effects on CD4 cells after COVID-19 (dated by TCRdb to the early 2020s). For these TCRs, the target antigens are not known. To identify antigen-specific CD4+ T cell clonotypes by their expansion, the ViraFEST assay first stimulated PBMC with viral peptide pools and then applied TCR sequencing. After around 10 days of culture, CD4+ T cells were isolated with the EasySep CD4+ T cell isolation kit. The absence of prior SARS-CoV-2 infection in healthy vaccine recipients was confirmed by negative nucleocapsid antibodies before and after vaccination. Library preparation employed the immunoSEQ multiplex PCR assay. TCRdb mirrors the immuneACCESS table, restricted to in-frame sequences. Some clones are absent from its copies; in checked studies, under half trace to an unresolved V gene, and the reason for the others is unknown. The sample table records approximately 74,000 clones; roughly 74% of these occur just once. The ten biggest clones cover around 2.9% of the sample.

The source material was CD4+ T cells from PBMCs cultured with HCoV-NL63 spike peptides, sampled before COVID-19 vaccination. The label giving this sample's cell subset or site can be read as: HCoV-NL63 spike overlapping peptide pool stimulation. All receptors come from a human donor who received a COVID-19 vaccine.

The rearrangement links TRBV5-5 to TRBJ1-2; 7 bases align to TRBD1. Germline CDR1 reads SGHKS; CDR2 reads YYEKEE (reference sequence). The CDR3 is made up of 14 amino acids. Trimming took 2 bases from V and 3 from J; bases not matched to a gene: 4. The CDR3 region has the DNA TGTGCCAGCAGCTTCCAAACAGGGGACTATGGCTACACCTTC. Protein: CASSFQTGDYGYTF.

This clone appeared a few times. The chain employs TRBV28 and TRBJ1-1; D not resolved. Trimming took off 3 bases at V and 11 bases at J, with 13 bases between the two ends. CDR3 length: 12 residues. Germline V CDR1 and CDR2: MDHEN, SYDVKM. CDR3 region: CASSLEGIRAFF. The CDR3 nucleotides read TGTGCCAGCAGTTTGGAGGGTATCAGGGCTTTCTTT.

This clone was observed a handful of times. This chain connects TRBV20-1 to TRBJ2-1; D ambiguous. In germline, CDR1 is DFQATT, CDR2 SNEGSKA (reference sequence). V lost 5 bases to trimming and J lost 10 bases, with 12 bases between them. CDR3 length: 11 amino acids. CDR3 protein: CSAERRLEQFF. In DNA form, the CDR3 reads TGCAGTGCTGAGCGCAGGCTGGAGCAGTTCTTC.

V gene TRBV5-5 combines with J gene TRBJ2-5; possibly TRBD1 or TRBD2 for D (5 bases each). The V end lost 4 bases, the J end lost 3 bases, and 13 bases lay between the germline ends. The CDR3 is 14 residues long. Looked up from germline, CDR1 is SGHKS and CDR2 is YYEKEE (reference sequence). CDR3 DNA sequence: TGTGCCAGCAGCAGGGGAGACTTGGAAGAGACCCAGTACTTC. Translation gives CASSRGDLEETQYF. Full variable domain (missing parts from reference TRBV5-5 and TRBJ2-5): DAGVTQSPTHLIKTRGQQVTLRCSPISGHKSVSWYQQVLGQGPQFIFQYYEKEERGRGNFPDRFSARQFPNYSSELNVNALLLGDSALYLCASSRGDLEETQYFGPGTRLLVL.

The DNA of the CDR3 is TGTGCCAGCAGCTTGAGGGGCGAGTCCGGGGAGCTGTTTTTT. The encoded protein is CASSLRGESGELFF. This chain links TRBV7-3 with TRBJ2-2, with D possibly being TRBD1 or TRBD2 (5 bases each). CDR3 size: 14 residues. Per germline, CDR1 SGHTA and CDR2 FQGTGA. V lost 3 bases, J lost 6 bases, and 11 bases lay in between.

The rearrangement joins TRBV7-3 to TRBJ1-1; D is possibly TRBD1 (5 bases). Trimming pared 4 bases from V and 3 bases from J, leaving 12 bases between. Germline V gene data show CDR1 as SGHTA and CDR2 as FQGTGA. This CDR3 is 14 amino acids long. As DNA, the CDR3 is TGTGCCAGCAGCTCGGAGGCACAGGACACTGAAGCTTTCTTT. Translating gives CASSSEAQDTEAFF.

The V gene is TRBV28, the J gene TRBJ1-2; D uncertain. Germline V lookup: CDR1 MDHEN, CDR2 SYDVKM. Trimming took 5 bases from V and 7 from J, leaving 11 bases between them. CDR3 length equals 12 residues. The CDR3 sequence is CASSGVVRGYTF. The CDR3 coding sequence is TGTGCCAGCAGTGGGGTAGTCCGTGGCTACACCTTC.

The chain uses TRBV6-5 and TRBJ2-2; tentatively, D is TRBD1 (6 bases). This CDR3 has 15 residues. Trimming left V 6 bases short and J 4 bases short, with 15 bases between. Germline V lookup: CDR1 MNHEY, CDR2 SVGAGI. The CDR3 protein is CASSLEGTPTGELFF. For the CDR3, the DNA is TGTGCCAGCAGCCTCGAGGGGACACCCACCGGGGAGCTGTTTTTT.

V usage is TRBV7-2 and J usage is TRBJ1-2, with D perhaps TRBD1 (5 bases). Deletions cut 5 bases from V and 0 bases from J, with 10 bases between. CDR3 length: 14 residues. Looked up from germline, CDR1 is SGHTA and CDR2 is FQGNSA. This CDR3 reads CASSTGPPNYGYTF. The CDR3 region has the DNA TGTGCCAGCAGCACAGGACCCCCTAACTATGGCTACACCTTC.